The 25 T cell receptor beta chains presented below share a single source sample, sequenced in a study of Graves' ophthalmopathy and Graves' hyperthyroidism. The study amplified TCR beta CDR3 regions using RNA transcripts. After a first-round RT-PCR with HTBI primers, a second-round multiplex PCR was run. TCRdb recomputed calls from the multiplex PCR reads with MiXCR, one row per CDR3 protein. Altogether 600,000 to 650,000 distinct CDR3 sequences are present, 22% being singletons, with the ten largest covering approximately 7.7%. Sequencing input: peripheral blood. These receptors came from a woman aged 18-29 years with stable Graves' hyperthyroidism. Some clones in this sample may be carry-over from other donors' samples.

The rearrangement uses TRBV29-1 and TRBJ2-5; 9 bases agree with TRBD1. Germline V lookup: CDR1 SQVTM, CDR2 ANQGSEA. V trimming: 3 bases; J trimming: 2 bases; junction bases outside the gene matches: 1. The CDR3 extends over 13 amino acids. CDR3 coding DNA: TGCAGCGTTGACGGACAGGGGCAAGAGACCCAGTACTTC. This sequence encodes CSVDGQGQETQYF.

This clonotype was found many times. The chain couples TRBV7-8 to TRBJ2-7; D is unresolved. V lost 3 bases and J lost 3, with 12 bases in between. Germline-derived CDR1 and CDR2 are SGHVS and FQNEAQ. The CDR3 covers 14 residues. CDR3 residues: CASSFLAGRYEQYF. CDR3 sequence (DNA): TGTGCCAGCAGCTTTCTTGCAGGACGCTACGAGCAGTACTTC.

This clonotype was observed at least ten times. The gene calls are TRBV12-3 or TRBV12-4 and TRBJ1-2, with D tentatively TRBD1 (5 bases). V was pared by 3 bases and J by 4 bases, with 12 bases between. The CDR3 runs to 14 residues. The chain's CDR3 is CASSFTGEGYGYTF. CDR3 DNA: TGTGCCAGCAGTTTTACGGGGGAGGGCTATGGCTACACCTTC.

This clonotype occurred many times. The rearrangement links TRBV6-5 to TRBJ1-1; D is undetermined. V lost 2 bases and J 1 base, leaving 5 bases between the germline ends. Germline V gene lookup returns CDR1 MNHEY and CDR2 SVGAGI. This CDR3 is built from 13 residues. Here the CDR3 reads CASSYEENTEAFF. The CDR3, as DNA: TGTGCCAGCAGTTACGAGGAGAACACTGAAGCTTTCTTT.

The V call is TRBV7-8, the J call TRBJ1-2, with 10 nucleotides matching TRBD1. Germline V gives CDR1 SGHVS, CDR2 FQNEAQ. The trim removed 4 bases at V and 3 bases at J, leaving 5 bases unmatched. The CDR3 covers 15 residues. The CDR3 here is CASSSQTGGYYGYTF. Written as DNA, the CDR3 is TGTGCCAGCAGCTCCCAGACAGGGGGCTACTATGGCTACACCTTC.

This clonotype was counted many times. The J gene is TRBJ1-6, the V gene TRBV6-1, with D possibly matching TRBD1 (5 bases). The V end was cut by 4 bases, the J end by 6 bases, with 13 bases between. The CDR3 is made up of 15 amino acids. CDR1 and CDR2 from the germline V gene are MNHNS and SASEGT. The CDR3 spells CASSAQGQGNSPLHF. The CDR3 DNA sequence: TGTGCCAGCAGTGCCCAGGGTCAGGGTAATTCACCCCTCCACTTT.

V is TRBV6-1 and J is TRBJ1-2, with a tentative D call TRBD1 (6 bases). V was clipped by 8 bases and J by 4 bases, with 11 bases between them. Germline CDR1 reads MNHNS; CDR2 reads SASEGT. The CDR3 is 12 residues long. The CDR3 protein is CASVKGGYGYTF. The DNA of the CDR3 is TGTGCCAGCGTCAAGGGGGGCTATGGCTACACCTTC.

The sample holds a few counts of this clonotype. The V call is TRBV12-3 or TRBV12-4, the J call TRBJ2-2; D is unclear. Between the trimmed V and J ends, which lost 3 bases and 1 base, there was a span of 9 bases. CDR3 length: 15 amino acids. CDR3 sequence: CASSFIMKNTGELFF. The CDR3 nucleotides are TGTGCCAGCAGTTTTATTATGAAGAACACCGGGGAGCTGTTTTTT.

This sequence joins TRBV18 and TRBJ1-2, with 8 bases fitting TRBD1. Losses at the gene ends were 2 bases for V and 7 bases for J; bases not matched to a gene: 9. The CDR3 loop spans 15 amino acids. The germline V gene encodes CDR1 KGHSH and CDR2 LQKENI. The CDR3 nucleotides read TGTGCCAGCTCACCAATTGCGACAGGGGAGATTGGCTACACCTTC. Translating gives CASSPIATGEIGYTF.

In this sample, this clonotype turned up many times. The CDR3 loop reads CASSVEIDQPQHF. The CDR3 DNA sequence: TGTGCCAGCAGTGTGGAAATCGATCAGCCCCAGCATTTT. The rearrangement joins TRBV6-4 to TRBJ1-5; no reliable D call. The CDR3 runs to 13 residues. The germline V gene has CDR1 MRHNA and CDR2 SNTAGT. Trimming shortened V by 4 bases and J by 5 bases, and 9 bases separated the two germline ends.

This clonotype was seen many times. CDR3: CASSDPQGQGTGETQYF. The CDR3 region has the DNA TGTGCCAGCAGTGACCCCCAGGGCCAGGGCACGGGGGAGACCCAGTACTTC. The V gene is TRBV6-1, the J gene TRBJ2-5; D tentatively reads TRBD1 or TRBD2 (5 bases each). Per the germline V gene, CDR1 is MNHNS and CDR2 is SASEGT. V shed 3 bases and J shed 5 bases, with 22 bases lying between them. This CDR3 region has 17 residues.

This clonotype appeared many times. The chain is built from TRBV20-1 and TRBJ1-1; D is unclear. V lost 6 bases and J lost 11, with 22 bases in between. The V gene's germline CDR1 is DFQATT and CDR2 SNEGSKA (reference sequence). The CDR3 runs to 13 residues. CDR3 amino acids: CSAQASGVLRAFF. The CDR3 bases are TGCAGTGCCCAGGCGAGTGGGGTCCTTCGGGCTTTCTTT.

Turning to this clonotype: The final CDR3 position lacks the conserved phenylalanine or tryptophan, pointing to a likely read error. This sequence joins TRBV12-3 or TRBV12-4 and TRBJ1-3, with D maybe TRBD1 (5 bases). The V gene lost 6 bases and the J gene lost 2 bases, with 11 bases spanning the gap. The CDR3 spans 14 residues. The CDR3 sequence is CASSLGGAGNTIYL. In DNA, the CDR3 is TGTGCCAGCAGCCTGGGGGGGGCTGGAAACACCATATATTTA.

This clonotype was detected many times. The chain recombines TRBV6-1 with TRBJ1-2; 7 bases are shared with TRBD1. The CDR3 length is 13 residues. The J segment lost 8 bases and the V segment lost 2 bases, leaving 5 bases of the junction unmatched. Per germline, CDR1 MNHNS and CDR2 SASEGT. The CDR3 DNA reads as TGTGCCAGCAGTGAAACAGGGGCGGGAGGCTACACCTTC. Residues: CASSETGAGGYTF.

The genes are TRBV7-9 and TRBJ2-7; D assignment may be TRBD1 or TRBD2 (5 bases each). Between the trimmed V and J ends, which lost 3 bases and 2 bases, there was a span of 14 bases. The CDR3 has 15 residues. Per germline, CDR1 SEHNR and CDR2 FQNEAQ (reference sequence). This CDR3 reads CASSLFRDGPYEQYF. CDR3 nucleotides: TGTGCCAGCAGCTTGTTCCGGGACGGACCCTACGAGCAGTACTTC.

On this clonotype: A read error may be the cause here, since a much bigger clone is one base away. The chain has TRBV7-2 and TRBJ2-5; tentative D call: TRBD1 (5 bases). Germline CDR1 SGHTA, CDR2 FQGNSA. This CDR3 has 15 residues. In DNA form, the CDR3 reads TGTGCCAGCAGTTTCGGACACGGACCCCAAGAGACCCAGGACTTC. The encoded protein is CASSFGHGPQETQDF.

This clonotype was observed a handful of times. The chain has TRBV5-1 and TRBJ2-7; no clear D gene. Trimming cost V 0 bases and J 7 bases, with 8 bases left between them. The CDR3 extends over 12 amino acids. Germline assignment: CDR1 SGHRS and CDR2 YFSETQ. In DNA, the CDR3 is TGCGCCAGCAGCTTGGGGCCTCCGGAGCAGTACTTC. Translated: CASSLGPPEQYF.

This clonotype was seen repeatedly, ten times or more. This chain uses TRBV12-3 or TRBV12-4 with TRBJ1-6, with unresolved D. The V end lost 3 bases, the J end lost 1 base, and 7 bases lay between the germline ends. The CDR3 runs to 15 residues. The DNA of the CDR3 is TGTGCCAGCAGTTTTCATTCTTCCTATAATTCACCCCTCCACTTT. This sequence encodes CASSFHSSYNSPLHF.

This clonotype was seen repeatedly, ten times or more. CDR3 protein: CASSHGQGAETQYF. DNA of the CDR3: TGTGCCAGCAGCCATGGACAGGGTGCGGAGACCCAGTACTTC. The J gene is TRBJ2-5, the V gene TRBV7-2, with TRBD1 matching 8 bases. This CDR3 has 14 residues. Looked up from germline, CDR1 is SGHTA and CDR2 is FQGNSA. V lost 5 bases and J lost 5; bases outside the gene matches: 7.

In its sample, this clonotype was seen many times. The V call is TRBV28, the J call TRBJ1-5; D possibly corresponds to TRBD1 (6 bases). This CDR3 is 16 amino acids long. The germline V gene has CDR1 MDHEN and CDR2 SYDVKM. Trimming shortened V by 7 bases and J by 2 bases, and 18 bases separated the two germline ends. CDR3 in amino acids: CASIRGGAWGNQPQHF. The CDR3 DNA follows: TGTGCCAGCATAAGAGGGGGGGCCTGGGGCAATCAGCCCCAGCATTTT.

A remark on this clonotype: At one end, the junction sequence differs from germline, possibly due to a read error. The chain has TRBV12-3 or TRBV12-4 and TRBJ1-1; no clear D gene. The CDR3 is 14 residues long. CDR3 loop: CASIPDWGLTGAFF. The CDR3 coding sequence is TGTGCCAGCATCCCTGACTGGGGTTTAACTGGAGCTTTCTTT.

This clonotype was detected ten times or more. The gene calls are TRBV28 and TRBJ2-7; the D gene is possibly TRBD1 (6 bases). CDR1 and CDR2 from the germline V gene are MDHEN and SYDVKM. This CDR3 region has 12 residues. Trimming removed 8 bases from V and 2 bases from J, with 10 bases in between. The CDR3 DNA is TGTGCCAGCCGACAGGAACCCTACGAGCAGTACTTC. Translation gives CASRQEPYEQYF.

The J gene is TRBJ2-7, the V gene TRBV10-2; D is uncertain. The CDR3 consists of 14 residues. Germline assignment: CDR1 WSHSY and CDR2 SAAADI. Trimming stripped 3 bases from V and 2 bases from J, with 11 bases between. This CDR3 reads CASSELTVPYEQYF. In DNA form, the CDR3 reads TGCGCCAGCAGTGAATTGACGGTTCCCTACGAGCAGTACTTC.

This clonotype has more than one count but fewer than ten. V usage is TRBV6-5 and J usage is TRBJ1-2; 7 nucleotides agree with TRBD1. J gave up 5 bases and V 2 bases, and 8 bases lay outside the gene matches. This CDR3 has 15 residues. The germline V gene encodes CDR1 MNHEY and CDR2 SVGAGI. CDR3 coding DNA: TGTGCCAGCAGTTACACCGACAGGGTTTGGTATGGCTACACCTTC. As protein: CASSYTDRVWYGYTF.

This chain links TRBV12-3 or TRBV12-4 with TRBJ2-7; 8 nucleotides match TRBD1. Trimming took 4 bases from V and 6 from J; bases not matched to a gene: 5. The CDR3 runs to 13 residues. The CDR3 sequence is CASSSTDRGEQYF. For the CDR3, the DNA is TGTGCCAGCAGTTCCACCGACAGGGGCGAGCAGTACTTC.